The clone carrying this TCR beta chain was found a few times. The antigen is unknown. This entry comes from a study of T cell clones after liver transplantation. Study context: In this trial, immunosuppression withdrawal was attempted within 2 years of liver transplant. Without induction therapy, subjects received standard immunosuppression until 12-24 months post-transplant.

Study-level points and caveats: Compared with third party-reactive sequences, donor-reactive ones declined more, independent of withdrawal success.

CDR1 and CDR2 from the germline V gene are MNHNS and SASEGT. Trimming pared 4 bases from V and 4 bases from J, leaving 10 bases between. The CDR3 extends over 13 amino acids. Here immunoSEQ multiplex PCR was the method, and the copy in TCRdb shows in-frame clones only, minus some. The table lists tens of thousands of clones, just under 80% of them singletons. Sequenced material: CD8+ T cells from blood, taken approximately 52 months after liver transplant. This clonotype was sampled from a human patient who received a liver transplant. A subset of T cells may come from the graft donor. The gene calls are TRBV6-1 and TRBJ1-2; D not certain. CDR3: CASSGGALYGYTF. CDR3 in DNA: TGTGCCAGCAGTGGGGGTGCCCTCTATGGCTACACCTTC.